Reported below is one T cell receptor beta chain. Its specificity is not known. This sample was included in a study of OX40 agonist ivuxolimab in advanced cancers. Study-wide findings and caveats: Expanded peripheral T cells had an undetermined antigen specificity. The mean number of expanded clones was higher in CD8+ T cells than in CD4+.

The V segment lost 3 bases and the J segment 7 bases; nucleotides outside the gene matches: 13. The CDR3 length is 18 residues. The germline V gene encodes CDR1 SGHNT and CDR2 YYREEE (reference sequence). Sequenced by immunoSEQ multiplex PCR; TCRdb stores in-frame clones only, minus some. The data show tens of thousands of clones, roughly four fifths seen once. Source: CD4+ or CD8+ T cells sorted from blood, taken in a trial of the OX40 agonist ivuxolimab. This chain joins TRBV5-4 and TRBJ2-1, with 13 bases aligning to TRBD2. The sequence was obtained from an adult with an advanced solid tumor such as melanoma, head and neck, liver or kidney cancer. The CDR3 is CASSSYGTSGRGRNEQFF. In DNA, the CDR3 is TGTGCCAGCAGCTCGTATGGCACTAGCGGGAGGGGGAGGAATGAGCAGTTCTTC.